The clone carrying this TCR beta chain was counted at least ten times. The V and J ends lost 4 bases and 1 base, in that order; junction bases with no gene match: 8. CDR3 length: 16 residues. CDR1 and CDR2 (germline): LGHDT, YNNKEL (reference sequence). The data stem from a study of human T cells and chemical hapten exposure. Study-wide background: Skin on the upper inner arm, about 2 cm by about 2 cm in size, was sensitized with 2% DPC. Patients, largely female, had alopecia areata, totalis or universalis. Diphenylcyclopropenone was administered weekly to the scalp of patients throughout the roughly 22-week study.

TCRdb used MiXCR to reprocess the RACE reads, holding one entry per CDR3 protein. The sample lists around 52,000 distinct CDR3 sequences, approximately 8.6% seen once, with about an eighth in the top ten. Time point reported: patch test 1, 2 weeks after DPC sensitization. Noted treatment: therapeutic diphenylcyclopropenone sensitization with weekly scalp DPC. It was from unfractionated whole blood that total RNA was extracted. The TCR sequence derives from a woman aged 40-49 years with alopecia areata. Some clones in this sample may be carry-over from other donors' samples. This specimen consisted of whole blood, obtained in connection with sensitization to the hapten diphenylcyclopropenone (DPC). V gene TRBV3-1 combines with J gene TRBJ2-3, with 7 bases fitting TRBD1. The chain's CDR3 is CASSPTGTEGTDTQYF. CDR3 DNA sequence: TGTGCCAGCAGCCCGACAGGGACGGAGGGCACAGATACGCAGTATTTT.